This TCR beta chain was found in a study of early T cells in non-severe SARS-CoV-2 infection. Notes on the study in general: Sequences matched to VDJdb favored anti-spike CD8 responses, while private and CD4 specificities were missed.

Trimming removed 3 bases at V and 4 bases at J, with 13 bases between. The CDR3 consists of 15 residues. Germline V gene sequence: CDR1 LNHDA, CDR2 SQIVND (reference sequence). Points on this clonotype: Its antigen is not known.

Attachment of unique molecular identifiers to individual cDNA molecules was performed. TCRdb independently ran MiXCR on the 5' RACE reads; one entry per CDR3 protein. The sample holds around 98,000 distinct CDR3 sequences, 8% to 13% seen once. The V call is TRBV19, the J call TRBJ2-1; D gene ambiguous. The sequenced sample was whole blood. This sequence was found in an adult who was a healthcare worker with PCR-confirmed SARS-CoV-2 infection or an uninfected control (not recorded which). The CDR3 DNA is TGTGCCAGTAGTATCCTCCTTGTCTCTTACAATGAGCAGTTCTTC. It translates to CASSILLVSYNEQFF.